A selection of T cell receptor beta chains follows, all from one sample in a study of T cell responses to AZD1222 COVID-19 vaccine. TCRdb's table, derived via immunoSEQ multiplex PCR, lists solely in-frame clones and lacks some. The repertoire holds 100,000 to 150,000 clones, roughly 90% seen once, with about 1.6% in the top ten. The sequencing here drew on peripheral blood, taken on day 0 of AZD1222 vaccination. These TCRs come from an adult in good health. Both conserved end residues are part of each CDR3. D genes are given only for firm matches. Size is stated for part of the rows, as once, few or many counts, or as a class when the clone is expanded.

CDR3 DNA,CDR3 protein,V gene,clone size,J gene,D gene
TGTGCCAGCAGTTACGACTCCCGGAACTACGAGCAGTACTTC,CASSYDSRNYEQYF,TRBV27,-,TRBJ2-7,-
TGTGCCAGCAGCTTAGTTTTTCCGAGGAGGGGTCAGAACTATGGCTACACCTTC,CASSLVFPRRGQNYGYTF,TRBV7-8,-,TRBJ1-2,-
TGTGCCAGCAGCTACCGGACAGCGGGAGGCTACGAGCAGTACTTC,CASSYRTAGGYEQYF,TRBV6-5,-,TRBJ2-7,TRBD2
TGTGCCAGCAGCTTCCCTAATCAGCCCCAGCATTTT,CASSFPNQPQHF,TRBV7-2,-,TRBJ1-5,-
TGTGCCAGCAGTCAGAGGGCTGGGAATTCACCCCTCCACTTT,CASSQRAGNSPLHF,TRBV21-1,-,TRBJ1-6,-
TGTGCCAGCAGTGACGGGCAGGGGGTGTCAGAGACCCAGTACTTC,CASSDGQGVSETQYF,TRBV25-1,-,TRBJ2-5,TRBD1
TGTGCCAGCAGCGCAGGACAGGGGGTCTGCAATCAGCCCCAGCATTTT,CASSAGQGVCNQPQHF,TRBV3-1/TRBV3-2,-,TRBJ1-5,TRBD1
TGTGCCAGCTCACCTAATCAGAAGGGGCATGGCTACACCTTC,CASSPNQKGHGYTF,TRBV18,-,TRBJ1-2,-
TGTGCCAGCAGCTTAGTTATGGGTCGTTCTGGAAACACCATATATTTT,CASSLVMGRSGNTIYF,TRBV5-5,-,TRBJ1-3,-
TGTGCCAGCAATCGAGATAAGCTGTCCTACGAGCAGTACTTC,CASNRDKLSYEQYF,TRBV6-5,-,TRBJ2-7,-
TGTGCCAGCAGCTCCTACAGGGTTACCGGGGAGCTGTTTTTT,CASSSYRVTGELFF,TRBV11-3,-,TRBJ2-2,-
TGTGCCAGCAGCGATGGACTAGCGGGACCCACAGATACGCAGTATTTT,CASSDGLAGPTDTQYF,TRBV9,few,TRBJ2-3,TRBD2
TGTGCCAGCAGTGAAGTCCCTCCAGGGTACAAGGGCTACGAGCAGTACTTC,CASSEVPPGYKGYEQYF,TRBV6-1,-,TRBJ2-7,-
TGTGCCACCAGCCGAGAGGGAGGCTTGAACACCGGGGAGCTGTTTTTT,CATSREGGLNTGELFF,TRBV15,-,TRBJ2-2,-
TGTGCCACCAGTGATTTGGTCGGGTATGAGCAGTTCTTC,CATSDLVGYEQFF,TRBV24-1,-,TRBJ2-1,-
TGTGCCAGCTCACCGTTGGACGGTGTCGAGCAGTACTTC,CASSPLDGVEQYF,TRBV18,-,TRBJ2-7,-
TGCGCCAGCAGCCAAGTTTTTCGGGGGGCGTCAGATACGCAGTATTTT,CASSQVFRGASDTQYF,TRBV4-1,-,TRBJ2-3,-
TGCGCCAGCAGCTCGTTAAAGGGACAGGGAAGGACCTACGAGCAGTACTTC,CASSSLKGQGRTYEQYF,TRBV5-1,-,TRBJ2-7,TRBD1
TGTGCCACCAGGCTGGAAGACAGGGGCGGCCTGGAGCAGTACTTC,CATRLEDRGGLEQYF,TRBV24-1,once,TRBJ2-7,TRBD1
TGTGCCAGTAGTATGCAGAACTATGGCTACACCTTC,CASSMQNYGYTF,TRBV19,-,TRBJ1-2,-
TGTGCCAGCAGCCAAGAGATAGCATCTCCGGTCACTAACTATGGCTACACCTTC,CASSQEIASPVTNYGYTF,TRBV4-2,-,TRBJ1-2,-
TGCGCCAGCAGCTTGGTGTCAGTGTCCTACGAGCAGTACTTC,CASSLVSVSYEQYF,TRBV5-1,once,TRBJ2-7,-
TGTGCCAGCAGAGGACTAGCGGGAGCCCACAATGAGCAGTTCTTC,CASRGLAGAHNEQFF,TRBV2,-,TRBJ2-1,TRBD2
TGTGCCAGCAGCTTTGATGCCGGGGCCAACGTCCTGACTTTC,CASSFDAGANVLTF,TRBV7-3,-,TRBJ2-6,-
TGTGCCAGCAGCACCAGCAGCGGGAGATATACCGGGGAGCTGTTTTTT,CASSTSSGRYTGELFF,TRBV7-9,-,TRBJ2-2,TRBD2
TGCGCCAGCAGCTTGGCGACAGCCATTAATGAAAAACTGTTTTTT,CASSLATAINEKLFF,TRBV5-1,-,TRBJ1-4,-
TGTGCCACCAGTGACATGGACAGGGAAGCTGGCTACACCTTC,CATSDMDREAGYTF,TRBV24-1,-,TRBJ1-2,TRBD1
TGTGCCAGCAGCGCCGGACAGGGTGGGGACAATGAGCAGTTCTTC,CASSAGQGGDNEQFF,TRBV9,-,TRBJ2-1,TRBD1
TGTGCCCCAGAGTGGAACACTGAAGCTTTCTTT,CAPEWNTEAFF,TRBV2,-,TRBJ1-1,-
TGTGCCAGTAGTATCCTGGGGCTAGCGGGTTCGACCACCGGGGAGCTGTTTTTT,CASSILGLAGSTTGELFF,TRBV19,few,TRBJ2-2,TRBD2
TGTGCCAGTAGTCCCAGCACAGGGGATCGGCAGCCCCAGCATTTT,CASSPSTGDRQPQHF,TRBV19,-,TRBJ1-5,TRBD1
TGTGCCTGGAGTAAGGCCATGGGGCAGCCCCAGCATTTT,CAWSKAMGQPQHF,TRBV30,-,TRBJ1-5,-
TGTGCCAGCAGTGACCAAAAATGGGGGTCTAACTATGGCTACACCTTC,CASSDQKWGSNYGYTF,TRBV2,-,TRBJ1-2,-
TGCGCCAGCAGCTCTGGACAGGGACAAGAGACCCAGTACTTC,CASSSGQGQETQYF,TRBV5-1,-,TRBJ2-5,TRBD1
TGCGCCAGCAGCGATTTAGGGGACGAGCAGTACTTC,CASSDLGDEQYF,TRBV10-1,many,TRBJ2-7,-
TGTGCCATCAGTGAGGGGAGGGAAAACATTCAGTACTTC,CAISEGRENIQYF,TRBV10-3,once,TRBJ2-4,TRBD2
TGTGCCAGCAGCGCCGGTTTGGAGCGTCCGCAGTTCTTC,CASSAGLERPQFF,TRBV28,-,TRBJ2-1,-
TGTGCCAGCAGCGCCGATAGCGGGAGGCACAAAAACATTCAGTACTTC,CASSADSGRHKNIQYF,TRBV9,-,TRBJ2-4,TRBD2
TGTGCCAGCATCCTGTTAGGGGGAAGGTCTGGAAACACCATATATTTT,CASILLGGRSGNTIYF,TRBV2,-,TRBJ1-3,-